The clone carrying this T cell receptor (beta chain) occurred a few times. Antigen unknown. In the same sample, other DNA sequences code for this CDR3. V was clipped by 5 bases and J by 2 bases; unmatched bases: 7. Germline CDR1 and CDR2: SEHNR and FQNEAQ (reference sequence). The CDR3 runs 15 residues. This specimen comes from a study of graft-versus-host responses after intestinal transplantation. Assay used: immunoSEQ multiplex PCR; TCRdb lists only in-frame clones, some missing. The sample has 86,000 or so clones, about nine tenths seen once. General observations from the study: Among circulating GvH clones, peak levels were associated with early post-transplant declines in HvG clones.

The source is a human donor who received an intestinal transplant. Sample: unstimulated CD8+ T cells sorted from spleen or lymph node cells, taken before intestinal transplant. The chain employs TRBV7-9 and TRBJ2-7; 9 nucleotides line up with TRBD1. The CDR3, as DNA: TGTGCCAGCAGCCTAACGGGACAGGGAACCTACGAGCAGTACTTC. It translates to CASSLTGQGTYEQYF. Full variable domain (missing parts from reference TRBV7-9 and TRBJ2-7): DTGVSQNPRHKITKRGQNVTFRCDPISEHNRLYWYRQTLGQGPEFLTYFQNEAQLEKSRLLSDRFSAERPKGSFSTLEIQRTEQGDSAMYLCASSLTGQGTYEQYFGPGTRLTVT.